The clone carrying this T cell receptor beta chain ranks as medium-sized. Its antigen is not identified. Patients were ineligible given autoimmune disease history or systemic immunosuppression. Repertoires were generated with immunoSEQ multiplex PCR, while TCRdb's copy carries only in-frame clones and drops some. The table lists about 62,000 clones, roughly 78% of them singletons. The data stem from a study of OX40 agonist ivuxolimab in advanced cancers. As for the study in general: The mean age was roughly 60 years, ranging from 23 to 79, with more than 70% of participants male. Study observations and caveats: Certain nonresponders additionally had low normalized T-cell clonal expansion.

Germline lookup yields CDR1 SGHNT and CDR2 YYREEE (reference sequence). This CDR3 has 15 residues. Trimming at V came to 4 bases and at J to 5 bases, leaving 10 bases not matched to a gene. The TCR comes from an adult with an advanced solid tumor such as melanoma, head and neck, liver or kidney cancer. V and J are TRBV5-4 and TRBJ2-7, with 9 bases identical to TRBD1. Sequencing was performed on CD4+ or CD8+ T cells sorted from blood, taken in a trial of the OX40 agonist ivuxolimab. The CDR3 nucleotides are TGTGCCAGCAGCCAGGCCGGGACAGGGTTTGACGAGCAGTACTTC. This sequence encodes CASSQAGTGFDEQYF.